This entry concerns a single T cell receptor beta chain. Its cognate antigen is unknown. Clones were read by immunoSEQ multiplex PCR, and TCRdb kept only the in-frame ones, dropping some. The sample includes over 95,000 clones, 90% to 95% of them seen just once. This entry comes from a study of siplizumab effects on memory and regulatory T cells. Findings and caveats of the study: Only a minority of proliferating CD4+ or CD8+ clones had an assignable naive or memory phenotype, with roughly 80-96% lacking one.

Germline CDR1 SEHNR, CDR2 FQNEAQ (reference sequence). The CDR3 runs to 15 residues. Trimming left V 2 bases short and J 3 bases short, with 13 bases between. This TCR was sampled from a human donor in good health. The gene calls are TRBV7-9 and TRBJ2-5; the D gene could be TRBD1 or TRBD2 (6 bases each). Material for sequencing was non-Treg CD4+ T cells sorted from blood. In nucleotides, the CDR3 is TGTGCCAGCAGCTTAAAATACGGGGGCGAAGAGACCCAGTACTTC. Protein: CASSLKYGGEETQYF.